This TCR beta chain was sequenced in a study of blood T cell repertoires in COVID-19. The CDR3 runs to 15 residues. CDR1 and CDR2 (germline): MDHEN, SYDVKM. The ends lost 3 bases at V and 2 bases at J; junction bases unmatched: 6. Generated by immunoSEQ multiplex PCR, the TCRdb table keeps only in-frame clones and is missing some. The data hold 300,000 to 400,000 clones, with around 85% observed a single time. This clone was recorded only once. The sequenced sample was PBMCs or T cells enriched from blood (not recorded which). The gene calls are TRBV28 and TRBJ2-5; 7 bases match TRBD1. This clonotype originated in a woman in her twenties or thirties who had been exposed to COVID-19. Here the CDR3 DNA reads TGTGCCAGCAGTTTGAATTACAGGGGACAAGAGACCCAGTACTTC. Amino acids: CASSLNYRGQETQYF.